The rows below give T cell receptor beta chains drawn from one sample of a study of blood T cell repertoires in COVID-19. Data came from immunoSEQ multiplex PCR; TCRdb stores just in-frame clones and leaves some out. The table shows tens of thousands of clones, with around 90% occurring only once. The material sequenced was peripheral blood. These receptors all come from a man aged 55-75 years with COVID-19, enrolled during active disease. The conserved cysteine and the conserved F or W are not part of the CDR3 here. The D gene is left open where the match is weak.

d_call	v_call	j_call	cdr3_aa
NA	TRBV29-1	TRBJ2-1	SVGGGSRNEQF
NA	TRBV9	TRBJ1-2	ASSVGPGAGYGYT
TRBD1	TRBV6-5	TRBJ1-6	ASTDRGLISPLH
NA	TRBV6-1	TRBJ1-1	ASSEQAGANTEAF
NA	TRBV2	TRBJ1-1	ASSEKREEAF
TRBD1	TRBV7-3	TRBJ1-1	ASSLHRGDTEAF
TRBD2	TRBV4-2	TRBJ2-7	ASSQVAGAPSYEQY
NA	TRBV6-6	TRBJ1-1	AARGGLNTEAF
NA	TRBV7-2	TRBJ1-2	ASSIRGGGGYGYT
TRBD1	TRBV20-1	TRBJ2-7	SANDRGYEQY
NA	TRBV11-1	TRBJ1-2	ASSLTTANYGYT
TRBD2	TRBV4-3	TRBJ2-2	ASSPEAGGLSGELF
NA	TRBV6-2/TRBV6-3	TRBJ2-7	ASSSLAPRSYEQY
TRBD2	TRBV11-2	TRBJ2-1	ASSFVENGRRYNEQF
NA	TRBV5-1	TRBJ1-1	ASSADIMNTEAF